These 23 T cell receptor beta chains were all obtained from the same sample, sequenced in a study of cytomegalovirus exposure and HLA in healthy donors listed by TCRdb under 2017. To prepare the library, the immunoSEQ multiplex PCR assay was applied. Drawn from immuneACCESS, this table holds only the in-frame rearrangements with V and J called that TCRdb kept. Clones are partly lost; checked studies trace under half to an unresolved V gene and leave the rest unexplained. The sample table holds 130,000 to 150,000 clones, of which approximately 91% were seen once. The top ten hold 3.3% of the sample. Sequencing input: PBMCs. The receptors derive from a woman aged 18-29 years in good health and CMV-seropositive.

In nucleotides, the CDR3 is TGTGCCTGGAGGCTAGCGGGAGGGGACACCGGGGAGCTGTTTTTT. It specifies CAWRLAGGDTGELFF. This chain joins TRBV30 and TRBJ2-2, with TRBD2 identical over 12 bases. The CDR3 runs 15 residues. The V gene's germline CDR1 is GTSNPN and CDR2 SVGIG (reference sequence). The V gene end was trimmed by 3 bases and the J gene end by 3 bases; junction bases not matched to a gene: 2.

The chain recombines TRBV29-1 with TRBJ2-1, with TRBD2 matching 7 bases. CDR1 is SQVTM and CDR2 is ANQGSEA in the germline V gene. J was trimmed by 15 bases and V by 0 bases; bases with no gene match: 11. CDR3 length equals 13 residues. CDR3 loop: CSVEDQAGRAGFF. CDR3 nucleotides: TGCAGCGTTGAAGATCAGGCGGGGAGGGCCGGGTTCTTC.

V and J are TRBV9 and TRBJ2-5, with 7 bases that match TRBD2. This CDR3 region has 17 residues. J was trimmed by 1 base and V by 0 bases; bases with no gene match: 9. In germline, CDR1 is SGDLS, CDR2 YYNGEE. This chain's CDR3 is CASSVVGSSGFQETQYF. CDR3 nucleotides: TGTGCCAGCAGCGTAGTAGGGTCTAGCGGCTTCCAAGAGACCCAGTACTTC.

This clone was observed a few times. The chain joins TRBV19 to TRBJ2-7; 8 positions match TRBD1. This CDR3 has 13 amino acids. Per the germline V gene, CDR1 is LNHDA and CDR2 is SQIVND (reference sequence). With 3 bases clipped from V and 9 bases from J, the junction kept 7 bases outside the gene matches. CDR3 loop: CASSITDRAVQYF. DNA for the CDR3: TGTGCCAGTAGTATCACGGACAGGGCCGTGCAGTACTTC.

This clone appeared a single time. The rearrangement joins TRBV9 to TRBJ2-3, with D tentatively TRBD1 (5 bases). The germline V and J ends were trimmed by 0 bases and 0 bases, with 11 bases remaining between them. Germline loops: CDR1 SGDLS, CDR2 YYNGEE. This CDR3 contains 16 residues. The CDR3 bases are TGTGCCAGCAGCGTAGTAGGGGCCTCTAGCACAGATACGCAGTATTTT. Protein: CASSVVGASSTDTQYF.

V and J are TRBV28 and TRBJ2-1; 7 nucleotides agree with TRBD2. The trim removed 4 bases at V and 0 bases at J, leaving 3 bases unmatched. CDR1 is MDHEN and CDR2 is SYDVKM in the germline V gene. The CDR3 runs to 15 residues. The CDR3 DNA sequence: TGTGCCAGCAGTTCCGGGGGGAGCTCCTACAATGAGCAGTTCTTC. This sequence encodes CASSSGGSSYNEQFF.

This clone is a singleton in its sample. As DNA, the CDR3 is TGTGCCAGCTCACCGCGCCCGGGACAGGGGACCGACGTTAACTATGGCTACACCTTC. Translation: CASSPRPGQGTDVNYGYTF. The chain carries TRBV18 and TRBJ1-2; 10 bases line up with TRBD1. The V gene's germline CDR1 is KGHSH and CDR2 LQKENI. This CDR3 spans 19 amino acids. Trimming at V came to 3 bases and at J to 1 base, leaving 14 bases not matched to a gene.

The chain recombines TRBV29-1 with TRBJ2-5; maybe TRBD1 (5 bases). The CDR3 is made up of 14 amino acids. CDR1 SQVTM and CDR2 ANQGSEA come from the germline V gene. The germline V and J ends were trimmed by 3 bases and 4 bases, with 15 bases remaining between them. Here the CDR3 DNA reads TGCAGCGTTGATGGGGCAGGGTCGCCAGAGACCCAGTACTTC. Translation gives CSVDGAGSPETQYF. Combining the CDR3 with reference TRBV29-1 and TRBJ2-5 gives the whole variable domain SAVISQKPSRDICQRGTSLTIQCQVDSQVTMMFWYRQQPGQSLTLIATANQGSEATYESGFVIDKFPISRPNLTFSTLTVSNMSPEDSSIYLCSVDGAGSPETQYFGPGTRLLVL.

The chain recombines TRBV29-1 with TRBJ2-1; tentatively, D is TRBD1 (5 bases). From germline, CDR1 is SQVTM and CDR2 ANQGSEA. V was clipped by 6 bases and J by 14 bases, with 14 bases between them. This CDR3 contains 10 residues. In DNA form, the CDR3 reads TGCAGCGTGGGCGACAGAGCAAAGTTCTTC. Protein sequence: CSVGDRAKFF.

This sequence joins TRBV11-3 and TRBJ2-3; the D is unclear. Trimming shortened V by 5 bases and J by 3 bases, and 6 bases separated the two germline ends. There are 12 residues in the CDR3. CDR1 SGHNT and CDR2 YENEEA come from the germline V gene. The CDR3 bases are TGTGCCAGCAGCCCTACGACAGATACGCAGTATTTT. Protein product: CASSPTTDTQYF.

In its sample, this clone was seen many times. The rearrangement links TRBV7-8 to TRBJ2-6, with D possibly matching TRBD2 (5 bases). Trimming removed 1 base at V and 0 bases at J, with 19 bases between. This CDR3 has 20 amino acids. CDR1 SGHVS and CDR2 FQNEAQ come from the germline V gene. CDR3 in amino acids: CASSLDYWRVSFSGANVLTF. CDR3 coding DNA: TGTGCCAGCAGCTTAGATTATTGGCGGGTCTCGTTCTCTGGGGCCAACGTCCTGACTTTC.

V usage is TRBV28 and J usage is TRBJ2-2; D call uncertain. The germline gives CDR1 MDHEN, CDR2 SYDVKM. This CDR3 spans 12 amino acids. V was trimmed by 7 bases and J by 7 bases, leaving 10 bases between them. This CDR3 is CASKQNNGELFF. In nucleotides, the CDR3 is TGTGCCAGCAAACAGAATAACGGGGAGCTGTTTTTT.

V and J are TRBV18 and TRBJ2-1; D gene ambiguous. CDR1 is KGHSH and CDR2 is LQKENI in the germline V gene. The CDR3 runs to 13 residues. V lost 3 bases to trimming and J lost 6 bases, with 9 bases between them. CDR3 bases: TGTGCCAGCTCACCTCCCTCTGTCAATGAGCAGTTCTTC. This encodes CASSPPSVNEQFF. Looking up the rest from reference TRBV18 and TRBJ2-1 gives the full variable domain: NAGVMQNPRHLVRRRGQEARLRCSPMKGHSHVYWYRQLPEEGLKFMVYLQKENIIDESGMPKERFSAEFPKEGPSILRIQQVVRGDSAAYFCASSPPSVNEQFFGPGTRLTVL.

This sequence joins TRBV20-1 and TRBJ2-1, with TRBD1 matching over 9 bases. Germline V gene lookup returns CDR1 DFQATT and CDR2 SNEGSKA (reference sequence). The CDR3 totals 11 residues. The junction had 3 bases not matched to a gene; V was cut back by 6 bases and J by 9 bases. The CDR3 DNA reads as TGCAGTGCCCGGACAGGGGTTGAGCAGTTCTTC. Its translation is CSARTGVEQFF.

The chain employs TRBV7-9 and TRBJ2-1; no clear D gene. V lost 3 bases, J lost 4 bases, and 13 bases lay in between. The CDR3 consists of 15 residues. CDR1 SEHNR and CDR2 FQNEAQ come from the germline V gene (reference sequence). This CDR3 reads CASSFSRYEYNEQFF. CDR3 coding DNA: TGTGCCAGCAGCTTTTCTCGGTATGAATACAATGAGCAGTTCTTC.

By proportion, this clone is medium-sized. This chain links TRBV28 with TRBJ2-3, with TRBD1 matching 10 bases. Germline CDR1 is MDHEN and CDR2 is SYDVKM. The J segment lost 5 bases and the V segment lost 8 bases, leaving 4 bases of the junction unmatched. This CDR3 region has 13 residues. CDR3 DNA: TGTGCCAGCTGGACAGGGGGAAGAGATACGCAGTATTTT. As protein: CASWTGGRDTQYF.

The CDR3 reads CASSLIERSSGGTAFF. In DNA form, the CDR3 reads TGTGCCAGCAGCTTGATCGAGCGGAGTAGCGGGGGGACGGCTTTCTTT. The genes are TRBV5-6 and TRBJ1-1, with D perhaps TRBD1 (5 bases). V lost 1 base to trimming and J lost 11 bases, with 24 bases between them. The germline CDR1 and CDR2 sequences are SGHDT and YYEEEE. The CDR3 totals 16 residues. The full variable domain, rest sourced from reference TRBV5-6 and TRBJ1-1, is DAGVTQSPTHLIKTRGQQVTLRCSPKSGHDTVSWYQQALGQGPQFIFQYYEEEERQRGNFPDRFSGHQFPNYSSELNVNALLLGDSALYLCASSLIERSSGGTAFFGQGTRLTVV.

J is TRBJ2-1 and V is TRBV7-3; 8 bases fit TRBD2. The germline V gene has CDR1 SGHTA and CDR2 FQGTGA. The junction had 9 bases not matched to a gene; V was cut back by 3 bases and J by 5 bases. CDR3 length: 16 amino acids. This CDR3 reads CASSFTLSGGHNEQFF. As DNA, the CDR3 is TGTGCCAGCAGCTTCACCCTCAGCGGGGGCCACAATGAGCAGTTCTTC.

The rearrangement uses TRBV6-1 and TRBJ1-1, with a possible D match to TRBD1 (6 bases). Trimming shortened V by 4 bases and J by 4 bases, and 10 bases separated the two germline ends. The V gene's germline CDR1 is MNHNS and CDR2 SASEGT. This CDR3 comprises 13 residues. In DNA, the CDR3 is TGTGCCAGCAGTGCGACAGGTAGCACTGAAGCTTTCTTT. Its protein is CASSATGSTEAFF.

The CDR3 region is CASSRTSGTGVNTDTQYF. For the CDR3, the DNA is TGTGCCAGTAGTAGGACTAGCGGGACTGGAGTCAACACAGATACGCAGTATTTT. V and J are TRBV19 and TRBJ2-3, with 12 nucleotides matching TRBD2. CDR3 length: 18 amino acids. Germline CDR1 LNHDA, CDR2 SQIVND (reference sequence). The J segment lost 2 bases and the V segment lost 4 bases, leaving 10 bases of the junction unmatched.

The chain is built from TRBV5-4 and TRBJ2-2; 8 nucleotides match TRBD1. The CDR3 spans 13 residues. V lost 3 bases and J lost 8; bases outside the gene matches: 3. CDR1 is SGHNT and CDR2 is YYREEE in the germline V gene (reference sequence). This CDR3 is CASSSTGAGELFF. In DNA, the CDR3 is TGTGCCAGCAGCTCGACAGGGGCGGGGGAGCTGTTTTTT.

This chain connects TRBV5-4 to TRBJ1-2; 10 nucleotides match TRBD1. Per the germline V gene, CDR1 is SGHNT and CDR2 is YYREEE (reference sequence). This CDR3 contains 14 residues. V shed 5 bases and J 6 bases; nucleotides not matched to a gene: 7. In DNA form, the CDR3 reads TGTGCCAGCAGGAAGGACAGGGGGGGAAATGGCTACACCTTC. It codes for CASRKDRGGNGYTF.

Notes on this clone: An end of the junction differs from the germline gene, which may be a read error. CDR3 sequence: CASSQDPSGNAGELFF. In nucleotides, the CDR3 is TGTGCCAGCAGCCAAGATCCTAGCGGGAACGCCGGGGAGCTGTTTTTT. This chain joins TRBV4-2 and TRBJ2-2, with 9 bases identical to TRBD2. This CDR3 contains 16 residues. CDR1 and CDR2 from the germline V gene are LGHNA and YNFKEQ.